This is a list of T cell receptor beta chains from one sample in a study of T cell changes during pregnancy in multiple sclerosis. Repertoires were generated with immunoSEQ multiplex PCR, while TCRdb's copy carries only in-frame clones and drops some. The sample lists 60,000 to 75,000 clones, about 91% occurring once. Source: peripheral blood, taken in the second trimester of pregnancy. Every receptor here comes from a female donor in good health, enrolled as a control in a pregnancy study. Each CDR3 is given with its conserved first and last residue. The D gene is left open where the match is weak. The listing skips clone size in some rows; elsewhere it reads once, few, many or a size class.

V | D | size | CDR3
TRBV4-3 | TRBD1 | . | CASSWDRERYGYTF
TRBV5-4 | TRBD2 | . | CASSLDGTSYYNEQFF
TRBV11-2 | . | . | CASSYDSPQYF
TRBV5-6 | . | . | CASSPAGYQETQYF
TRBV6-6 | . | . | CASTFSGNTIYF
TRBV6-5 | . | . | CASSRGYYEQYF
TRBV25-1 | . | . | CASTRTEMGETQYF
TRBV2 | . | . | CASRYRDFYNSPLHF
TRBV5-6 | TRBD1 | . | CASSLVGQGEEQYF
TRBV6-1 | TRBD1 | . | CASSEAKGQGTDTQYF
TRBV6-5 | TRBD2 | . | CASSRSGISTDTQYF
TRBV27 | . | . | CASSRGTDTQYF
TRBV23-1 | TRBD2 | . | CASSHSGRAYEQFF
TRBV4-2 | . | . | CASSQDGGNYGYTF
TRBV4-2 | TRBD2 | . | CASSQDPLAGGRASTDTQYF
TRBV10-2 | TRBD2 | . | CASRGAGATQTQYF
TRBV7-2 | TRBD2 | once | CASSYRTSSNNEQFF
TRBV5-6 | . | . | CASSLGQMNTEAFF
TRBV7-2 | . | . | CASSLVGAGLADTQYF
TRBV7-8 | . | . | CASSPRTSGNTIYF
TRBV7-9 | TRBD1 | . | CASSLGGQGWETQYF
TRBV5-1 | TRBD1 | once | CASSSGTDYEQYF
TRBV5-1 | TRBD1 | . | CASRDSNEKLFF
TRBV19 | TRBD1 | once | CASSGRDSSTYNEQFF
TRBV7-9 | . | few | CASSLLESYEQYF
TRBV30 | TRBD1 | . | CAWSVRGQGTSPLHF
TRBV9 | . | . | CASSVAETPDTEAFF
TRBV6-1 | . | . | CASSDRDMPYGYTF
TRBV10-1 | . | . | CAVRDSLAGELFF
TRBV10-3 | . | . | CAISESVGRNTEAFF
TRBV7-9 | . | . | CASSLDRGYTF
TRBV6-4 | . | few | CASSDSTTDTQYF
TRBV6-6 | . | . | CAIRPQGSSPLHF
TRBV7-2 | . | . | CASSLGGVAYEQYF
TRBV5-6 | . | . | CASSLYRQQGRSSYEQYF